The source of this TCR beta chain is a study of CD8 T cells in Susac syndrome. This CDR3 comprises 14 residues. After removal of 5 bases from V and 1 base from J, the junction contained 2 bases not matched to a gene. Germline CDR1 and CDR2: SGHVS and FQNEAQ. An input of roughly 0.45 to 1 ug of RNA was subjected to reverse transcription using random hexamers. TCRdb passed the immunoSEQ multiplex PCR reads through MiXCR, listing each CDR3 protein once. The data show 100,000 to 150,000 distinct CDR3 sequences, 75% to 90% seen once. Material for sequencing was CD8+ T cells from PBMCs. The rearrangement links TRBV7-8 to TRBJ2-3, with 8 bases that match TRBD2. The clonotype comes from a human donor with multiple sclerosis. The CDR3 bases are TGTGCCAGCAGCGCTAGCGGGCGCACAGATACGCAGTATTTT. Residues: CASSASGRTDTQYF.